The next 20 T cell receptor beta chains were all read from a single sample in a study of T-cell reconstitution after alpha-beta-depleted transplantation in children. This sample's TCRbeta library carried unique molecular identifier barcodes. One entry per CDR3 protein results from TCRdb running MiXCR on the PCR reads. The table shows roughly 200,000 distinct CDR3 sequences, with around 10% occurring only once. Here the sequenced sample was PBMCs from the stem cell graft donor, taken from the stem cell graft. These receptor sequences come from a human donor who donated a stem cell graft to a child with acute lymphoblastic leukemia.

This clonotype was seen ten or more times. The J gene is TRBJ1-1, the V gene TRBV20-1; D not certain. CDR3 length: 15 residues. Germline V CDR1 and CDR2: DFQATT, SNEGSKA (reference sequence). Trimming shortened V by 3 bases and J by 1 base, and 15 bases separated the two germline ends. The CDR3 loop is CSASGIGKPNTEAFF. The CDR3 nucleotides read TGCAGTGCTAGCGGTATAGGAAAGCCGAACACTGAAGCTTTCTTT.

This clonotype was seen a handful of times. This CDR3 is missing its conserved last phenylalanine or tryptophan, likely due to a read error. No DNA is shown, since the ends of the CDR3 on it are uncertain; the CDR3 is the one TCRdb lists. The chain carries TRBV6-1 and TRBJ2-7; the table gives TRBD1 as D, unverified against the DNA. CDR1 MNHNS and CDR2 SASEGT come from the germline V gene. The CDR3 comprises 12 residues, both ends counted. The CDR3 region is CASSDPDRLSRL.

This clonotype came up a few times. J is TRBJ2-3 and V is TRBV5-6, with D hard to call. The CDR3 loop spans 12 amino acids. V lost 2 bases and J lost 10, with 11 bases in between. Germline V gene lookup returns CDR1 SGHDT and CDR2 YYEEEE. The CDR3: CASSLGYAPQYF. As DNA, the CDR3 is TGTGCCAGCAGCTTAGGCTACGCTCCGCAGTATTTT.

The chain joins TRBV20-1 to TRBJ1-2; D call uncertain. V gave up 0 bases and J gave up 5 bases, with 7 bases separating them. The CDR3 runs to 12 residues. Per the germline V gene, CDR1 is DFQATT and CDR2 is SNEGSKA (reference sequence). This CDR3 is CSAREVRYGYTF. CDR3 sequence (DNA): TGCAGTGCTAGAGAGGTTAGGTATGGCTACACCTTC.

V and J are TRBV20-1 and TRBJ2-3; D may be TRBD1 or TRBD2 (5 bases each). Germline assignment: CDR1 DFQATT and CDR2 SNEGSKA (reference sequence). V lost 3 bases and J lost 4, with 11 bases in between. The CDR3 has 13 residues. Here the CDR3 DNA reads TGCAGTGCTAGCACGGGGCGGGCAGATACGCAGTATTTT. This encodes CSASTGRADTQYF.

V gene TRBV20-1 combines with J gene TRBJ1-6; perhaps TRBD1 as D (6 bases). Germline CDR1 reads DFQATT; CDR2 reads SNEGSKA (reference sequence). V was clipped by 3 bases and J by 9 bases, with 12 bases between them. CDR3 length: 13 amino acids. Here the CDR3 DNA reads TGCAGTGCTAGGGACAGACCCATTTCACCCCTCCACTTT. This encodes CSARDRPISPLHF.

V usage is TRBV4-2 and J usage is TRBJ1-1, with a possible D match to TRBD1 (5 bases). V was trimmed by 0 bases and J by 10 bases, leaving 15 bases between them. Germline assignment: CDR1 LGHNA and CDR2 YNFKEQ. This CDR3 is built from 14 residues. The CDR3 bases are TGTGCCAGCAGCCAAGATGGAGAGAGGAGGGGAGCTTTCTTT. Protein sequence: CASSQDGERRGAFF.

V gene TRBV20-1 combines with J gene TRBJ2-7, with 9 bases aligning to TRBD1. Losses at the gene ends were 0 bases for V and 1 base for J; bases not matched to a gene: 7. Germline V CDR1 and CDR2: DFQATT, SNEGSKA (reference sequence). The CDR3 loop spans 16 amino acids. CDR3 sequence reads: CSARDRLGQGSYEQYF. The CDR3 nucleotides are TGCAGTGCTAGAGATCGGCTGGGACAGGGTTCCTACGAGCAGTACTTC.

This clonotype was detected a few times. The genes are TRBV10-2 and TRBJ2-7; the D is unclear. Germline assignment: CDR1 WSHSY and CDR2 SAAADI. V dropped 8 bases and J dropped 0 bases, with 17 bases sitting between them. The CDR3 consists of 15 residues. This chain's CDR3 is CASGYKATPSYEQYF. CDR3 DNA sequence: TGCGCCAGCGGTTATAAGGCAACCCCCTCCTACGAGCAGTACTTC.

In this sample, this clonotype turned up a few times. The CDR3 here is CATSMGSNYGYTF. CDR3 bases: TGCGCCACTAGTATGGGGTCAAACTATGGCTACACCTTC. The J gene is TRBJ1-2, the V gene TRBV5-1, with no clear D. Germline V gives CDR1 SGHRS, CDR2 YFSETQ. The CDR3 is 13 amino acids. Trimming removed 9 bases at V and 2 bases at J, with 14 bases between. Full variable domain (rest looked up from reference TRBV5-1 and TRBJ1-2): KAGVTQTPRYLIKTRGQQVTLSCSPISGHRSVSWYQQTPGQGLQFLFEYFSETQRNKGNFPGRFSGRQFSNSRSEMNVSTLELGDSALYLCATSMGSNYGYTFGSGTRLTVV.

This clonotype was detected a few times. The rearrangement uses TRBV6-5 and TRBJ1-2, with D unresolved. This CDR3 has 11 residues. Trimming removed 8 bases at V and 8 bases at J, with 12 bases between. CDR1 is MNHEY, CDR2 SVGAGI, per germline. The DNA for the CDR3 is TGTGCCAGCGGGGTGCTCGACGGCTACACCTTC. Encoded protein: CASGVLDGYTF.

The sample holds a few counts of this clonotype. The chain uses TRBV28 and TRBJ2-3; 7 bases match TRBD1. The J segment lost 1 base and the V segment lost 6 bases, leaving 7 bases of the junction unmatched. Germline assignment: CDR1 MDHEN and CDR2 SYDVKM. This CDR3 comprises 15 residues. CDR3 loop: CASSDGQDRTDTQYF. The CDR3 nucleotides are TGTGCCAGCAGCGACGGACAGGACCGCACAGATACGCAGTATTTT.

The chain uses TRBV21-1 and TRBJ1-6. TRBV21-1 is tagged as a pseudogene. This CDR3 contains 13 residues. The CDR3 region is CASRDTGVSPLHF. CDR3 coding DNA: TGTGCCAGCAGAGACACTGGGGTTTCACCCCTCCACTTT.

There are many counts of this clonotype. The rearrangement links TRBV4-3 to TRBJ2-1, with 8 bases lining up with TRBD2. The CDR3 runs to 16 residues. With 1 base clipped from V and 5 bases from J, the junction kept 7 bases outside the gene matches. CDR1 is LGHNA and CDR2 is YSLEER in the germline V gene. The CDR3 region has the DNA TGCGCCAGCAGCCAAGCCCCAGCGGGGGACCACAATGAGCAGTTCTTC. Protein sequence: CASSQAPAGDHNEQFF.

This clonotype was seen a handful of times. This chain uses TRBV5-1 with TRBJ1-1; D is perhaps TRBD1 (5 bases). The CDR3 has 15 amino acids. From germline, CDR1 is SGHRS and CDR2 YFSETQ. V was cut by 0 bases and J by 1 base, with 10 bases left in between. CDR3 in DNA: TGCGCCAGCAGCTTGGTTGGAGGGGAGAACACTGAAGCTTTCTTT. This codes for CASSLVGGENTEAFF.

This clonotype was picked up a small number of times. The V call is TRBV7-2, the J call TRBJ2-3; 11 bases fit TRBD2. CDR1 and CDR2 (germline): SGHTA, FQGNSA. This CDR3 has 13 residues. Trimming at V came to 5 bases and at J to 15 bases, leaving 10 bases not matched to a gene. CDR3 sequence: CASSKLIAGGPYF. The CDR3 DNA reads TGTGCCAGCAGCAAGCTGATAGCGGGGGGGCCATATTTT. Combining the CDR3 with reference TRBV7-2 and TRBJ2-3 gives the whole variable domain GAGVSQSPSNKVTEKGKDVELRCDPISGHTALYWYRQSLGQGLEFLIYFQGNSAPDKSGLPSDRFSAERTGGSVSTLTIQRTQQEDSAVYLCASSKLIAGGPYFGPGTRLTVL.

This clonotype was detected many times. This rearrangement joins TRBV6-5 to TRBJ1-3; TRBD1 agrees at 7 bases. Trimming at V came to 1 base and at J to 4 bases, leaving 7 bases not matched to a gene. This CDR3 is built from 16 residues. Germline-derived CDR1 and CDR2 are MNHEY and SVGAGI. The CDR3 protein is CASSYWSGRGGNTIYF. For the CDR3, the DNA is TGTGCCAGCAGTTACTGGTCCGGCAGGGGGGGAAACACCATATATTTT.

This clonotype was seen a single time. The chain links TRBV10-1 to TRBJ1-5; no definite D call. The V gene lost 0 bases and the J gene lost 6 bases, with 6 bases spanning the gap. The CDR3 contains 13 residues. Germline loops: CDR1 WNHNN, CDR2 SYGVQD (reference sequence). The CDR3 DNA reads TGCGCCAGCAGTGAGTCGGTGTTTCAGCCCCAGCATTTT. As protein: CASSESVFQPQHF.

In this sample, this clonotype turned up a few times. V and J are TRBV7-8 and TRBJ2-1; TRBD2 is a possible D gene (6 bases). The V gene lost 3 bases and the J gene lost 0 bases, with 24 bases spanning the gap. The CDR3 extends over 20 amino acids. Germline V CDR1 and CDR2: SGHVS, FQNEAQ. DNA of the CDR3: TGTGCCAGCAGCTTGATGGGCGGGACCCCCATACCGAGCTCCTACAATGAGCAGTTCTTC. This gives the protein CASSLMGGTPIPSSYNEQFF.

This clonotype was found a few times. V usage is TRBV24-1 and J usage is TRBJ2-5; 7 positions agree with TRBD1. The CDR3 contains 15 residues. Germline CDR1 is KGHDR and CDR2 is SFDVKD. Losses at the gene ends were 7 bases for V and 0 bases for J; bases not matched to a gene: 7. CDR3 DNA: TGTGCCACCAGACCGGGACAGTCTTACCAAGAGACCCAGTACTTC. Translating it yields CATRPGQSYQETQYF.